Listed below are T cell receptor beta chains from one sample, sequenced in a study of T cell repertoires in cytomegalovirus infection. TCRdb passed the reads through MiXCR, listing each CDR3 protein once. The sample yields about 920,000 distinct CDR3 sequences, roughly 31% seen once. Their antigens are not known. The sample was cultured CD8+ T cells from PBMCs, taken from culture after CMV antigen stimulation. The receptor source for this set is a human donor in good health (CMV status not recorded). Some clones in this sample may be carry-over from other donors' samples. Both conserved end residues are part of each CDR3. Fields, in order: J gene, clone size, V gene, D gene, CDR3 DNA, CDR3 protein. D genes are given only for firm matches. Clone size is shown for a subset of rows, as once, few, many or a class of expanded clone.

TRBJ2-7	few	TRBV7-9	-	TGTGCCAGCAGCTTTGGGAAGTACGAGCAGTACTTC	CASSFGKYEQYF
TRBJ1-2	few	TRBV4-1	-	TGCGCCAGCAGCACGGACAAGGAGGACTATGGCTACACCTTC	CASSTDKEDYGYTF
TRBJ2-3	few	TRBV4-1	TRBD2	TGCGCCAGCAGCCCTGGAGAGACTAGCGGGGGGGCCGACACGCAGTATTTT	CASSPGETSGGADTQYF
TRBJ1-2	few	TRBV9	TRBD1	TGTGCCAGCAGCGCACCGGGACAGGGCCCATATGGCTACACCTTC	CASSAPGQGPYGYTF
TRBJ1-5	-	TRBV19	-	TGTGCCAGTAGTTCGGAGGACTTAACCCAGCATTTT	CASSSEDLTQHF
TRBJ2-1	few	TRBV28	TRBD1	TGTGCCAGCAGTTCCAGGGGGTTTCGGCAGTTCTTC	CASSSRGFRQFF
TRBJ2-1	-	TRBV6-6	TRBD2	TGTGCCAGCAGTTACCTGGTTAGCGGGGTCTACAATGAGCAGTTCTTC	CASSYLVSGVYNEQFF
TRBJ1-2	-	TRBV29-1	-	TGCAGCGTTGAAGAGGCGGGGGCTAACTATGGCTACACCTTC	CSVEEAGANYGYTF
TRBJ2-2	few	TRBV7-9	TRBD2	TGTGCCAGCAGCCCGCGAGGCGGGGGTTCGAACACCGGGGAGCTGTTTTTT	CASSPRGGGSNTGELFF
TRBJ1-2	few	TRBV6-5	-	TGTGCCAGCAGTTACTTTTCTGGCTCGGATGGCTACACCTTC	CASSYFSGSDGYTF
TRBJ1-1	few	TRBV4-1	-	TGCGCCAGCAGCCAATTCGGGGAAGAAGCTTTCTTT	CASSQFGEEAFF
TRBJ2-1	few	TRBV19	-	TGTGCCAGTAGTATAGTAACGGGTAATGAGCAGTTCTTC	CASSIVTGNEQFF
TRBJ2-1	-	TRBV4-1	-	TGTGCCAGCAGCCAGGAAAGTTTGCTACTGGAGGACAGTTTCAATGAGCAGTTCTTC	CASSQESLLLEDSFNEQFF
TRBJ2-1	few	TRBV4-1	-	TGTGCCAGCAGCCAACTTATAAACTCCTTGACTTGGGGTGATGAGCAGTTCTTC	CASSQLINSLTWGDEQFF
TRBJ2-1	many	TRBV7-6	-	TGTGCCAGCAGCTTCAGGGTTTTGGCCTCCCTAGGGGTCTACAATGAGCAGTTCTTC	CASSFRVLASLGVYNEQFF
TRBJ2-2	few	TRBV29-1	TRBD1	TGCAGCGTTGGGGACAGTGCCGGGGAGCTGTTTTTT	CSVGDSAGELFF
TRBJ2-3	few	TRBV4-2	TRBD2	TGTGCCAGCAGCCAAGAACTAGCGGGCTCCCGGGGGGCGCAGTATTTT	CASSQELAGSRGAQYF
TRBJ2-2	few	TRBV5-1	TRBD1	TGCGCCAGCAGCCACCTTCCACAGGGGTTTATTAACACCGGGGAGCTGTTTTTT	CASSHLPQGFINTGELFF
TRBJ2-7	-	TRBV15	TRBD1	TGTGCCACCAGCAGATACCCAGAGGCCTCGACAGGGGACGACGAGCAGTACTTC	CATSRYPEASTGDDEQYF